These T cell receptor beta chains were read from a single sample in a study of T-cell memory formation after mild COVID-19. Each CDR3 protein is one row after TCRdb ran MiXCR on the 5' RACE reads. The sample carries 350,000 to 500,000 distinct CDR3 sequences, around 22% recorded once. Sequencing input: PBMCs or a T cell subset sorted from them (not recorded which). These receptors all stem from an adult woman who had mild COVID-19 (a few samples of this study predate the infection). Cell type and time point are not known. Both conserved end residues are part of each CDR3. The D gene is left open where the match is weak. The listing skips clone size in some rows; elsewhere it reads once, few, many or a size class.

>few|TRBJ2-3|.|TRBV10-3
TGTGCCAGCTCAGTGGAGGACACAGATACGCAGTATTTT
CASSVEDTDTQYF
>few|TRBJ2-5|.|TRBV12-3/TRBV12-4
TGTGCCAGCAGTTTCCCGCACAGCCCCCAAGAGACCCAGTACTTC
CASSFPHSPQETQYF
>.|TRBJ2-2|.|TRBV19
TGTGCCAGTAGGCGGGACAGCGGCACCGGGGAGCTGTTTTTT
CASRRDSGTGELFF
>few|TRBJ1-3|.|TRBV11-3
TGTGCCAGCAGCCCGCAACAGGTCTCTGGAAACACCATATATTTT
CASSPQQVSGNTIYF
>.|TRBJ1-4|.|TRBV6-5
.
CASSPLGKNCFF
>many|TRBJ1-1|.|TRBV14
TGTGCCAGCAGCCATCGGACGGCCATGAACACTGAAGCTTTCTTT
CASSHRTAMNTEAFF
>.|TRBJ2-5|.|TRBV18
TGTGCCAGCTCACCAGGACGAGCGGTGGAGACCCAGTACTTC
CASSPGRAVETQYF
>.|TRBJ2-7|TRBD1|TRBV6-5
TGTGCCAGCGGGGGCCGGGACAGCTCCTACGAGCAGTACTTC
CASGGRDSSYEQYF
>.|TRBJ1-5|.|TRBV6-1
TGTGCCAGCAGTGAAACAGGGATTCAGCCCCAGCATTTT
CASSETGIQPQHF
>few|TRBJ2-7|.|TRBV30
TGTGCCTGGAGAGTCATTTACGAGCAGTACTTC
CAWRVIYEQYF
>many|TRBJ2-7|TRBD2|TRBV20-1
TGCAGTGCTAGAGATTCGGCTAGCGGGAGTAATGAGCAGTACTTC
CSARDSASGSNEQYF
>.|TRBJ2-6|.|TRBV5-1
TGCGCCAGCAGCTTAGAGAGCCTGTTCTCTGGGGCCAACGTCCTGACTTTC
CASSLESLFSGANVLTF
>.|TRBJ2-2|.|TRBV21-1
TGTGCCAGCAGCAAATCCCGGACAGGGGACACCGGGGAGCTGTTTTTT
CASSKSRTGDTGELFF
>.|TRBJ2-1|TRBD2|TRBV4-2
TGTGCCAGCAGCCAAACCGGGACTAGCGGGAGTTGGAATGAGCAGTTCTTC
CASSQTGTSGSWNEQFF
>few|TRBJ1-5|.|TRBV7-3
TGTGCCAGCAGCTTATATATCAATCAGCCCCAGCATTTT
CASSLYINQPQHF
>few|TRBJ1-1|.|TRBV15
TGTGCCACCAGCAGGGCCGTTGATTACACTGAAGCTTTCTTT
CATSRAVDYTEAFF
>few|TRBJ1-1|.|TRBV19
TGTGCCAGTAGTATAGCGGATTACAGAAACACTGAAGCTTTCTTT
CASSIADYRNTEAFF
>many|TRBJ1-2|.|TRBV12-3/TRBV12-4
TGTGCCAGCAGTTTTCTGGGCGGGCGAAGCGGCTACACCTTC
CASSFLGGRSGYTF
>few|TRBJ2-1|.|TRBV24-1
TGTGCCACCAGCGGGAGCGGCAACAATGAGCAGTTCTTC
CATSGSGNNEQFF
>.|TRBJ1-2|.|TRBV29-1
TGCAGCGTTGAAGGTTATGGTGCAGGGTTCTCAATCGCCTATGGCTACACCTTC
CSVEGYGAGFSIAYGYTF
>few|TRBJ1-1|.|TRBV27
TGTGCCAGCAGTTATATGGGGGCGGTTGAAGCTTTCTTT
CASSYMGAVEAFF
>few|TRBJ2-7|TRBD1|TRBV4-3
TGCGCCAGCAGCCAAGTGGGGACAGGGGGAGAGGAGCAGTACTTC
CASSQVGTGGEEQYF
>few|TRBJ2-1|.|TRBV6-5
TGTGCCAGCAGTTACTCGGCCTTCGGGCTAGCCGGTGTAGAGCAGTTCTTC
CASSYSAFGLAGVEQFF
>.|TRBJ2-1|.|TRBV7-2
TGTGCCAGCAGCTTGCTGCCCGGCGAGCAGTTCTTC
CASSLLPGEQFF
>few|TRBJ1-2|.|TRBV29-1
TGCAGCGTTGAAGAAGTAGGAAGGATAAGCTATGGCTACACCTTC
CSVEEVGRISYGYTF
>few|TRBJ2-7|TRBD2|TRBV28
TGTGCCAGCAGACCACGGACTAGCGGGAGAGAGCAGTACTTC
CASRPRTSGREQYF
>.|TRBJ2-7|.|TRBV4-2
TGTGCCAGCAGCCGGGTTAACAGGGAAGAGCAGTACTTC
CASSRVNREEQYF
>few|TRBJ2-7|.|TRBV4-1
TGCGCCAGCAGCCAAGCCCTCGGACAGTCCTACGAGCAGTACTTC
CASSQALGQSYEQYF
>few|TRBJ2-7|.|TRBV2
TGTGCCAGCAGTGCGGGACTTATCTACGAGCAGTACTTC
CASSAGLIYEQYF
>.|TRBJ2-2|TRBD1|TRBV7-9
TGTGCCAGCAGCTTAGGGCCGGGACAGATCACCGGGGAGCTGTTTTTT
CASSLGPGQITGELFF
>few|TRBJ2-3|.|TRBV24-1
TGTGCCACCAGTGATTTAGAAGGGCTAAGCACAGATACGCAGTATTTT
CATSDLEGLSTDTQYF
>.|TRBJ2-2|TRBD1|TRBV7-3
TGTGCCAGCAGTTCAACAGGGGGAACGAACACCGGGGAGCTGTTTTTT
CASSSTGGTNTGELFF
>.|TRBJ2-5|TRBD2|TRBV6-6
TGTGCCAGCAGAACGGGAGGTCTCCAAGAGACCCAGTACTTC
CASRTGGLQETQYF
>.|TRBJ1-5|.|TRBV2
TGTGCCAGCAGTGCAGGGCAGGGCCGCGATCAGCCCCAGCATTTT
CASSAGQGRDQPQHF
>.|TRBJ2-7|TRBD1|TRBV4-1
TGCGCCAGCAGCCAAGAGGGGACAGTGAGCGTCGAGCAGTACTTC
CASSQEGTVSVEQYF
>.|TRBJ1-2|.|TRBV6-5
TGTGCCAGCAGTTGGGGGCAGGGTGGCTACACCTTC
CASSWGQGGYTF
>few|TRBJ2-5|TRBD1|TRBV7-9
TGTGCCAGCAGCGGCCGGGACAGACTACAAGAGACCCAGTACTTC
CASSGRDRLQETQYF
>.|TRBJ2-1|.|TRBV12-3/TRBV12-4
TGTGCCAGCAGCCAGACAGTTTACAATGAGCAGTTCTTC
CASSQTVYNEQFF
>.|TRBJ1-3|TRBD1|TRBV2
TGTGCCAGCAGTATACAGGGGGCCTCGGGAAACACCATATATTTT
CASSIQGASGNTIYF
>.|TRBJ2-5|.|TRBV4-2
TGTGCCAGCAGCCAAGATCCGGGGGACGCGACCCAGTACTTC
CASSQDPGDATQYF
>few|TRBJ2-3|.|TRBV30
TGTGCCTGTCCTCCCAGGAGGGGGCCCCCAGATACGCAGTATTTT
CACPPRRGPPDTQYF
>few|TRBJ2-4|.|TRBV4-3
TGCGCCAGCAGCCAGGACTTACCGGGACTGAAAAACATTCAGTACTTC
CASSQDLPGLKNIQYF
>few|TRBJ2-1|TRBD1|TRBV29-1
TGCAGCGTCCTTCCGGGACAGGGGCAGGGTGAGCAGTTCTTC
CSVLPGQGQGEQFF
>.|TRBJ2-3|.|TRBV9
TGTGCCAGCACTCGGGGCTACACAGATACGCAGTATTTT
CASTRGYTDTQYF
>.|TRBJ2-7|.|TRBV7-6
TGTGCCAGCAGCTTAGGACTAGGAGGCGAGCAGTACTTC
CASSLGLGGEQYF
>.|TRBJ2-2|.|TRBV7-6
TGTGCCAGCAGCTTAGGTCGGCAGGGGAACACCGGGGAGCTGTTTTTT
CASSLGRQGNTGELFF
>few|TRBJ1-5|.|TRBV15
TGTGCCACCAGCAGAGAAAGAGGGGCCGGGACGCCCCAGCATTTT
CATSRERGAGTPQHF
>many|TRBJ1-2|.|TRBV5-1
TGCGCCAGCAGCTTGGGGACAGACTATGGCTACACCTTC
CASSLGTDYGYTF
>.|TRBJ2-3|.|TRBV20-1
TGCAGTGCTAGAGGCAGCTTCACAGATACGCAGTATTTT
CSARGSFTDTQYF
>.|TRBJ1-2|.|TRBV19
TGTGCCAGTAGTAGGACAGTTCTATATGGCTACACCTTC
CASSRTVLYGYTF
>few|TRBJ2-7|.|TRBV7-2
TGTGCCAGCAGCCCTAGTAGGGTGAGCTCCTACGAGCAGTACTTC
CASSPSRVSSYEQYF
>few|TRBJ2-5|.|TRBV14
TGTGCCAGCAGCCAATCCTTCCAACAAGAGACCCAGTACTTC
CASSQSFQQETQYF
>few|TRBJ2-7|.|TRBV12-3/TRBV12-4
TGTGCCAGCAGTTTTAGCAGGGCCTACGAGCAGTACTTC
CASSFSRAYEQYF
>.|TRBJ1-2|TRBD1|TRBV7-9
TGTGCCAGCAGCACAGGGGCTAGGGGCTACACCTTC
CASSTGARGYTF
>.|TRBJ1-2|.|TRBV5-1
TGCGCCAGCATCTTGGAGCCCTTTCGGGAGACCGCGGGAGGCTACACCTTC
CASILEPFRETAGGYTF